The present T cell receptor (beta chain) was sequenced within a study of T-cell memory formation after mild COVID-19. The overall study: In these data, TCR clusters were largely donor specific.

The CDR3 loop spans 15 amino acids. The germline CDR1 and CDR2 sequences are SEHNR and FQNEAQ (reference sequence). The V gene end was trimmed by 6 bases and the J gene end by 6 bases; junction bases not matched to a gene: 13. This clonotype occurred a few times. TCRdb re-analysed the 5' RACE reads in MiXCR, keeping a single row per CDR3 protein. The sample carries roughly 170,000 distinct CDR3 sequences, 20% to 25% recorded once. This chain connects TRBV7-9 to TRBJ1-1; 7 bases agree with TRBD1. Sequenced input: PBMCs or a T cell subset sorted from them (not recorded which). The TCR was taken from an adult woman who had mild COVID-19 (a few samples of this study predate the infection). Cell type and time point are not known. Here the CDR3 reads CASSSDLTGPAEAFF. CDR3 nucleotide sequence: TGTGCCAGCAGTTCCGACCTGACAGGGCCGGCTGAAGCTTTCTTT.